A single TCR beta chain is shown here with its context. This sample stems from a study of blood T cell repertoires in COVID-19. Background on the study: Both acute and convalescent COVID-19 samples were obtained from the United States, Italy and Spain.

Trimming cost V 5 bases and J 8 bases; bases outside gene matches: 12. This CDR3 is built from 15 residues. The V gene's germline CDR1 is SEHNR and CDR2 FQNEAQ (reference sequence). Donors in Cohort 3 counted as recovered after two negative PCRs, clearance, or symptom resolution. Profiling relied on immunoSEQ multiplex PCR, and the TCRdb table lists in-frame clones only, not all of them. The data hold a few hundred thousand clones, with roughly nine tenths observed a single time. The J gene is TRBJ1-2, the V gene TRBV7-9; the match to TRBD1 covers 9 bases. The sequence derives from a woman younger than 45 who had recovered from COVID-19. The sequenced sample was PBMCs or T cells enriched from blood (not recorded which). The CDR3, as DNA: TGTGCCAGCAGCGCCGGGCCCGGGACAGGGATCGGCTACACCTTC. Protein sequence: CASSAGPGTGIGYTF.